Below are 5 T cell receptor beta chains sequenced from a single sample in a study of cytomegalovirus exposure and HLA in healthy donors. TCRdb's copy holds only in-frame clones and misses some; the assay was immunoSEQ multiplex PCR. The data contain some 70,000 clones, about 96% of them seen just once; the ten biggest clones take up around 2.5%. Sequencing was carried out using PBMCs. All receptors derive from a man aged 18 to 30 in good health and CMV-seronegative.

The rearrangement joins TRBV29-1 to TRBJ1-5; 7 bases align to TRBD1. The CDR3 length is 14 residues. The V and J ends lost 6 bases and 0 bases, in that order; junction bases with no gene match: 5. CDR1 SQVTM and CDR2 ANQGSEA come from the germline V gene. CDR3 sequence reads: CSVGTEGSNQPQHF. The CDR3 bases are TGCAGCGTCGGGACAGAGGGTAGCAATCAGCCCCAGCATTTT.

The genes are TRBV18 and TRBJ1-2; D may be TRBD1 (5 bases). This CDR3 is 15 amino acids long. Trimming cost V 3 bases and J 2 bases, with 13 bases left between them. The germline V gene has CDR1 KGHSH and CDR2 LQKENI. This chain's CDR3 is CASSPGRDGNYGYTF. CDR3 coding DNA: TGTGCCAGCTCACCGGGCAGGGATGGGAACTATGGCTACACCTTC.

The chain is built from TRBV5-6 and TRBJ2-1, with 9 bases lining up with TRBD2. CDR1 and CDR2 from the germline V gene are SGHDT and YYEEEE. The CDR3 runs to 18 residues. V lost 1 base to trimming and J lost 7 bases; unmatched junction nucleotides: 15. The CDR3 DNA follows: TGTGCCAGCAGCTTGCCGGTTCCGCTAGCGGGAAATCTTAATGAGCAGTTCTTC. Its protein product is CASSLPVPLAGNLNEQFF.

The count of this clone is one. The rearrangement joins TRBV7-9 to TRBJ2-1; 11 positions match TRBD2. With V trimmed by 3 bases and J by 6 bases, 1 base remained unmatched. The CDR3 sequence is 14 residues long. Germline lookup yields CDR1 SEHNR and CDR2 FQNEAQ (reference sequence). In nucleotides, the CDR3 is TGTGCCAGCAGCTTGGGGACTAGCGGCAATGAGCAGTTCTTC. This sequence encodes CASSLGTSGNEQFF.

The chain uses TRBV2 and TRBJ2-3; TRBD1 is a possible D gene (6 bases). CDR1 and CDR2 (germline): SNHLY, FYNNEI. V lost 8 bases, J lost 2 bases, and 14 bases lay in between. This CDR3 comprises 14 residues. CDR3 amino acids: CASRTGTPTDTQYF. CDR3 sequence (DNA): TGTGCCAGCCGTACCGGGACACCCACAGATACGCAGTATTTT.